These 16 T cell receptor beta chains originate from one sample sequenced in a study of blood T cell repertoires in COVID-19. The repertoire was sequenced with immunoSEQ multiplex PCR; TCRdb's copy has only in-frame clones and lacks some. This table has over 200,000 clones, around four fifths appearing once. The source material was peripheral blood. The receptors originated from a woman aged 40 to 49 with active or convalescent COVID-19.

This chain uses TRBV29-1 with TRBJ2-7; D is perhaps TRBD1 (5 bases). Trimming pared 0 bases from V and 2 bases from J, leaving 14 bases between. Germline V gene lookup returns CDR1 SQVTM and CDR2 ANQGSEA. The CDR3 covers 15 residues. CDR3 region: CSVEDAYETAYEQYF. The CDR3 region has the DNA TGCAGCGTTGAAGATGCGTATGAGACAGCCTACGAGCAGTACTTC.

This sequence joins TRBV3-1 (or the pseudogene TRBV3-2) and TRBJ1-6; 7 bases are a match to TRBD1. CDR3 size: 17 residues. Looked up from germline, CDR1 is LGHDT and CDR2 is YNNKEL (reference sequence). The junction had 13 bases not matched to a gene; V was cut back by 4 bases and J by 7 bases. The DNA of the CDR3 is TGTGCCAGCAGCCCCCTCCCTGGGACAGCCCCGAATTCACCCCTCCACTTT. Translated, it gives CASSPLPGTAPNSPLHF.

J is TRBJ2-3 and V is TRBV19, with 11 positions matching TRBD2. The CDR3 length is 15 residues. J was trimmed by 7 bases and V by 5 bases; bases with no gene match: 8. Germline lookup yields CDR1 LNHDA and CDR2 SQIVND (reference sequence). The CDR3 DNA follows: TGTGCCAGTAGTCTTAGCGGGGGGGATTGGAATACGCAGTATTTT. Translating it yields CASSLSGGDWNTQYF.

The chain joins TRBV7-9 to TRBJ2-7; 8 positions match TRBD2. Trimming removed 5 bases from V and 5 bases from J; junction bases left unmatched: 8. The CDR3 has 14 residues. Germline V gene data show CDR1 as SEHNR and CDR2 as FQNEAQ (reference sequence). The CDR3, as DNA: TGTGCCAGCAGCCTCCGGGGGGGAGTCAACGAGCAGTACTTC. Residues: CASSLRGGVNEQYF.

The chain is built from TRBV6-5 and TRBJ2-7; the D is unclear. The CDR3 runs to 12 residues. The V end lost 6 bases, the J end lost 6 bases, and 12 bases lay between the germline ends. Germline V lookup: CDR1 MNHEY, CDR2 SVGAGI. The CDR3 sequence is CASSVSGLEQYF. The CDR3 DNA reads as TGTGCCAGCAGCGTTAGTGGGCTCGAGCAGTACTTC.

The chain couples TRBV4-3 to TRBJ1-4; D not resolved. Germline V gene sequence: CDR1 LGHNA, CDR2 YSLEER. The CDR3 contains 20 residues. Trimming took off 6 bases at V and 10 bases at J, with 36 bases between the two ends. The CDR3 nucleotides are TGCGCCAGCAGTCTGAGGGTCCGGGCGAAGGGTTCCGGCGACGTTGTAAAACTGTTTTTT. As protein: CASSLRVRAKGSGDVVKLFF.

This clone has a single count. This chain links TRBV5-1 with TRBJ1-2; the D is unclear. This CDR3 has 13 amino acids. Trimming cost V 4 bases and J 3 bases, with 10 bases left between them. Germline assignment: CDR1 SGHRS and CDR2 YFSETQ. DNA for the CDR3: TGCGCCAGCAGCCCTGACGGGTACTATGGCTACACCTTC. Its protein product is CASSPDGYYGYTF.

The J gene is TRBJ1-1, the V gene TRBV21-1; the table's D call of TRBD1 was not tested on the DNA. TRBV21-1 is noted as a pseudogene. This CDR3 has 11 amino acids. The CDR3 sequence: CASSGVTEAFF. In DNA, the CDR3 is TGTGCCAGCTCAGGGGTGACTGAAGCTTTCTTT.

The CDR3, as DNA: TGTGCCATCAGTGAGGACGCGACAGGGAACACTGAAGCTTTCTTT. This codes for CAISEDATGNTEAFF. V is TRBV10-3 and J is TRBJ1-1; the D gene is possibly TRBD1 (6 bases). The CDR3 has 15 residues. The V end was cut by 2 bases, the J end by 1 base, with 11 bases between. Germline V gene sequence: CDR1 ENHRY, CDR2 SYGVKD.

The rearrangement joins TRBV9 to TRBJ2-6; D might be TRBD2 (5 bases). Trimming shortened V by 0 bases and J by 2 bases, and 15 bases separated the two germline ends. Per the germline V gene, CDR1 is SGDLS and CDR2 is YYNGEE. This CDR3 contains 18 residues. This CDR3 is CASSVATSGYTGANVLTF. In nucleotides, the CDR3 is TGTGCCAGCAGCGTAGCTACTAGTGGTTACACTGGGGCCAACGTCCTGACTTTC.

This chain joins TRBV7-2 and TRBJ2-1; 7 bases are shared with TRBD1. This CDR3 region has 15 residues. Trimming at V came to 6 bases and at J to 5 bases, leaving 10 bases not matched to a gene. Germline CDR1 reads SGHTA; CDR2 reads FQGNSA. The CDR3 nucleotides are TGTGCCAGCAGTCCCCGCTCTAGGGGGCACAATGAGCAGTTCTTC. Its translation: CASSPRSRGHNEQFF.

This rearrangement joins TRBV15 to TRBJ2-1; TRBD1 matches 7 bases. The CDR3 totals 16 residues. Trimming cost V 0 bases and J 0 bases; bases outside gene matches: 2. Germline-derived CDR1 and CDR2 are LNHNV and YYDKDF (reference sequence). The CDR3 DNA follows: TGTGCCACCAGCAGAGATCGACAGGGCTCCTACAATGAGCAGTTCTTC. It yields the protein CATSRDRQGSYNEQFF.

Concerning this clone: This same CDR3 is encoded by further DNA sequences in the sample. This sequence joins TRBV12-3 or TRBV12-4 and TRBJ1-1; 8 bases map to TRBD1. The CDR3 loop spans 13 amino acids. Trimming removed 6 bases from V and 4 bases from J; junction bases left unmatched: 4. The CDR3 DNA reads TGTGCCAGCAGGGGTACAGGGGGCACTGAAGCTTTCTTT. Translation: CASRGTGGTEAFF.

This clone was recorded only once. This rearrangement joins TRBV7-3 to TRBJ2-2; 8 nucleotides match TRBD2. Germline lookup yields CDR1 SGHTA and CDR2 FQGTGA. The CDR3 loop spans 12 amino acids. Unmatched junction bases numbered 0, after V lost 5 bases and J lost 7 bases. The CDR3 bases are TGTGCCAGCAGCCGGGAGGGCGGGGAGCTGTTTTTT. It encodes CASSREGGELFF.

The CDR3 sequence: CASSVAGSGPPRTDTQYF. CDR3 coding DNA: TGTGCCAGCAGCGTAGCGGGTAGCGGCCCCCCCCGCACAGATACGCAGTATTTT. The gene calls are TRBV9 and TRBJ2-3, with D perhaps matching TRBD2 (6 bases). Trimming cost V 0 bases and J 1 base, with 18 bases left between them. The CDR3 is made up of 18 amino acids. Germline loops: CDR1 SGDLS, CDR2 YYNGEE.

The rearrangement links TRBV28 to TRBJ1-1; no firm D call. Trimming pared 6 bases from V and 3 bases from J, leaving 11 bases between. In germline, CDR1 is MDHEN, CDR2 SYDVKM. The CDR3 spans 13 residues. CDR3 protein: CASSPLADTEAFF. CDR3 nucleotide sequence: TGTGCCAGCAGCCCCTTGGCGGACACTGAAGCTTTCTTT. Full variable domain (outside the CDR3, taken from reference TRBV28 and TRBJ1-1): DVKVTQSSRYLVKRTGEKVFLECVQDMDHENMFWYRQDPGLGLRLIYFSYDVKMKEKGDIPEGYSVSREKKERFSLILESASTNQTSMYLCASSPLADTEAFFGQGTRLTVV.